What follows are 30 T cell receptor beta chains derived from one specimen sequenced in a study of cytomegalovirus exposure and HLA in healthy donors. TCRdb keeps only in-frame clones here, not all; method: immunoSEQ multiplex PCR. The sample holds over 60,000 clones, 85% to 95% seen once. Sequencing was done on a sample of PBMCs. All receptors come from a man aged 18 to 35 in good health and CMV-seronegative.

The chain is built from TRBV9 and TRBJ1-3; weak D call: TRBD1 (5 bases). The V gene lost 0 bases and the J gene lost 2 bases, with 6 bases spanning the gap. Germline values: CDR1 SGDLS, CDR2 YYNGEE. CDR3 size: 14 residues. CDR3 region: CASSVAGTGNTIYF. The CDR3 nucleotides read TGTGCCAGCAGCGTAGCAGGGACTGGAAACACCATATATTTT. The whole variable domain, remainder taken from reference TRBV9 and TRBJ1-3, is DSGVTQTPKHLITATGQRVTLRCSPRSGDLSVYWYQQSLDQGLQFLIQYYNGEERAKGNILERFSAQQFPDLHSELNLSSLELGDSALYFCASSVAGTGNTIYFGEGSWLTVV.

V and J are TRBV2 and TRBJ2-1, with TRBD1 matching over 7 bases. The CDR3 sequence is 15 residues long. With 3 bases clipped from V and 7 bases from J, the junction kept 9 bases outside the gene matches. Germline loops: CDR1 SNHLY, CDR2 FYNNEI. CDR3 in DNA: TGTGCCAGCAGTGAGGAGACAGGGTGGACAAATGAGCAGTTCTTC. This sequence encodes CASSEETGWTNEQFF. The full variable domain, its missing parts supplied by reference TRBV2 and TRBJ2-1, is EPEVTQTPSHQVTQMGQEVILRCVPISNHLYFYWYRQILGQKVEFLVSFYNNEISEKSEIFDDQFSVERPDGSNFTLKIRSTKLEDSAMYFCASSEETGWTNEQFFGPGTRLTVL.

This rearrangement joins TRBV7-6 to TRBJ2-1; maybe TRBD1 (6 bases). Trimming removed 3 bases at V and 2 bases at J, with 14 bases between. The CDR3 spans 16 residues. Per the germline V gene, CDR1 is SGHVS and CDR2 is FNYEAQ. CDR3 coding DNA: TGTGCCAGCAGCTTGTCCGGGACAAGTACCTACAATGAGCAGTTCTTC. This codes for CASSLSGTSTYNEQFF.

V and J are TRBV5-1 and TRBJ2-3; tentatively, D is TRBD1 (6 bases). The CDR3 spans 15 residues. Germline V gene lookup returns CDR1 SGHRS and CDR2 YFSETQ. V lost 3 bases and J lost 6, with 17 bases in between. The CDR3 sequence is CASSSLLGAGDTQYF. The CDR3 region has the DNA TGCGCCAGCAGCTCGCTATTGGGGGCTGGTGATACGCAGTATTTT. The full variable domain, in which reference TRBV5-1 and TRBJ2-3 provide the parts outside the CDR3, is KAGVTQTPRYLIKTRGQQVTLSCSPISGHRSVSWYQQTPGQGLQFLFEYFSETQRNKGNFPGRFSGRQFSNSRSEMNVSTLELGDSALYLCASSSLLGAGDTQYFGPGTRLTVL.

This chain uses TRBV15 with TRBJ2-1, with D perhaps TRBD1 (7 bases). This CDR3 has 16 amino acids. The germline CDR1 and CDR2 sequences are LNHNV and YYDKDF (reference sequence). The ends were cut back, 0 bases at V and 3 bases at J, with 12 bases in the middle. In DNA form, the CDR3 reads TGTGCCACCAGCAGAGATCCCCAGGGGGGCTACAATGAGCAGTTCTTC. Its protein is CATSRDPQGGYNEQFF.

The CDR3 coding sequence is TGTGCCAGCAGTTTAGCTCTGGGACAGGGGAACGGCTACACCTTC. It codes for CASSLALGQGNGYTF. The V call is TRBV27, the J call TRBJ1-2; 10 bases map to TRBD1. This CDR3 spans 15 amino acids. The V gene's germline CDR1 is MNHEY and CDR2 SMNVEV (reference sequence). The V gene end was trimmed by 2 bases and the J gene end by 8 bases; junction bases not matched to a gene: 8.

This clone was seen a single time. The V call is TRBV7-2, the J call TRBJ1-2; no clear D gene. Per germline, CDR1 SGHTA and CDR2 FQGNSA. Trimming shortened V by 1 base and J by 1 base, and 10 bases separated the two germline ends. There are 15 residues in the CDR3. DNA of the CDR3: TGTGCCAGCAGCTTAGTTGTCTCAGATAACTATGGCTACACCTTC. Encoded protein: CASSLVVSDNYGYTF.

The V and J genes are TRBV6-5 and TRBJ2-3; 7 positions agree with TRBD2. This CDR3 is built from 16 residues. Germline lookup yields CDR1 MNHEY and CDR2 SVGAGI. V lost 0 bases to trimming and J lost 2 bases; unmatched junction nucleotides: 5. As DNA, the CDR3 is TGTGCCAGCAGTTACTCAAGCGGGGTGTTCACAGATACGCAGTATTTT. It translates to CASSYSSGVFTDTQYF.

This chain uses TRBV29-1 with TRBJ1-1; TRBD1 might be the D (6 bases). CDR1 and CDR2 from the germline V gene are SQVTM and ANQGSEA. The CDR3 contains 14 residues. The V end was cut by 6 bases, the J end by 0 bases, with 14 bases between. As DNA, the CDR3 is TGCAGCGTCTCTCCTCAGGGGATGAACACTGAAGCTTTCTTT. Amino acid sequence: CSVSPQGMNTEAFF.

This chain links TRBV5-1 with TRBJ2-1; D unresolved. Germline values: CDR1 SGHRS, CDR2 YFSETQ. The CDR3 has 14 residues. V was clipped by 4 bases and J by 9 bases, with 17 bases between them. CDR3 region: CASSDSPPPSEQFF. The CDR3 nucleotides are TGCGCCAGCAGCGACTCCCCCCCACCGAGTGAGCAGTTCTTC.

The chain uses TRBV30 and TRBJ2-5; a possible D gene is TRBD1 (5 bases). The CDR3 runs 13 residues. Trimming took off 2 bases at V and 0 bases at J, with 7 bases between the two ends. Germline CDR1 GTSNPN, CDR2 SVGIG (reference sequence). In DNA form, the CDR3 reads TGTGCCTGGAGTCCAGGGAACCAAGAGACCCAGTACTTC. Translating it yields CAWSPGNQETQYF.

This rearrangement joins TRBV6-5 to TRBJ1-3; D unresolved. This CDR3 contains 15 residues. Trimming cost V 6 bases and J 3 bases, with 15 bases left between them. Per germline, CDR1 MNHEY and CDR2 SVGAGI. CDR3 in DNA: TGTGCCAGCAGCGACGGGATGACCCTTGGAAACACCATATATTTT. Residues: CASSDGMTLGNTIYF.

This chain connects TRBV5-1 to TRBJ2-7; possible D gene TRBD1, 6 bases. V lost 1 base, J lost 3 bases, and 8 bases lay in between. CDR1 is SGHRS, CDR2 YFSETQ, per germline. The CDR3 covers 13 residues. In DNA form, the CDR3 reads TGCGCCAGCAGCTTGACAGGGTACTACGAGCAGTACTTC. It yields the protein CASSLTGYYEQYF.

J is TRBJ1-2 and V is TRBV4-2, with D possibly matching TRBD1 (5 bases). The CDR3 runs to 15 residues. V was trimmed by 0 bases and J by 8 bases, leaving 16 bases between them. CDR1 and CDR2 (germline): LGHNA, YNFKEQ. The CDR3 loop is CASSQDLFGEGGYTF. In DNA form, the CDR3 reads TGTGCCAGCAGCCAAGATCTATTCGGGGAGGGGGGCTACACCTTC.

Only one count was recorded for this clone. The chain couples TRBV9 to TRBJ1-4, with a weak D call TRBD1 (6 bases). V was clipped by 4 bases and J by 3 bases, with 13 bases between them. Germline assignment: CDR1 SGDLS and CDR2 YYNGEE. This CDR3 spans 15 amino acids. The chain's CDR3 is CASSSRGMANEKLFF. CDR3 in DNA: TGTGCCAGCAGCTCCAGGGGTATGGCTAATGAAAAACTGTTTTTT.

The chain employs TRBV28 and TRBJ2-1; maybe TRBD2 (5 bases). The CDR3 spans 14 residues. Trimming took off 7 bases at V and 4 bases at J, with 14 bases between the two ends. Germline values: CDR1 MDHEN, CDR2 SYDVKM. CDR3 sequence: CASTAGVSYNEQFF. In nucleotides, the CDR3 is TGTGCCAGCACAGCCGGGGTTTCATACAATGAGCAGTTCTTC.

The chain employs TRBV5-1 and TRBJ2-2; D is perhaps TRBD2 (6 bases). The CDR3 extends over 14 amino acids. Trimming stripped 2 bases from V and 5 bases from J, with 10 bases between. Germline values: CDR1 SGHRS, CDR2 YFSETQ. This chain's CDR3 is CASSFLSGTGELFF. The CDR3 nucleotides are TGCGCCAGCAGCTTTCTTAGCGGTACCGGGGAGCTGTTTTTT. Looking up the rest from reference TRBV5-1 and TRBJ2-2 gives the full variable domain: KAGVTQTPRYLIKTRGQQVTLSCSPISGHRSVSWYQQTPGQGLQFLFEYFSETQRNKGNFPGRFSGRQFSNSRSEMNVSTLELGDSALYLCASSFLSGTGELFFGEGSRLTVL.

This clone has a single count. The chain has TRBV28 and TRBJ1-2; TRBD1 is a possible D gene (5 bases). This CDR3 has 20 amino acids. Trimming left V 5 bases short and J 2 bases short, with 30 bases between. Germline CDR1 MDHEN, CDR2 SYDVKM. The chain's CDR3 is CASSRGTAARRRRINYGYTF. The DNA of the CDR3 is TGTGCCAGCAGTCGCGGGACGGCCGCCCGGAGGAGGAGGATCAACTATGGCTACACCTTC.

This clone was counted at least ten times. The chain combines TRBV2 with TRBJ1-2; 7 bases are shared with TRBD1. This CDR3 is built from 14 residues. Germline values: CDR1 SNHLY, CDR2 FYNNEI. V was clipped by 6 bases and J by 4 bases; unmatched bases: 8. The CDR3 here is CASSSRRDSYGYTF. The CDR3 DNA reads TGTGCCAGCAGCTCCCGAAGGGACAGCTATGGCTACACCTTC.

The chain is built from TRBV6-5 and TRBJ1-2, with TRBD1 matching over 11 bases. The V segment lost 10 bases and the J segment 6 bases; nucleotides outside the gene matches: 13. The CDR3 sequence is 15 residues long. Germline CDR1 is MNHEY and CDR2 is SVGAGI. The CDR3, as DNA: TGTGCCACCCGGACAGGGGGCGCTTGGGGTCATGGCTACACCTTC. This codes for CATRTGGAWGHGYTF.

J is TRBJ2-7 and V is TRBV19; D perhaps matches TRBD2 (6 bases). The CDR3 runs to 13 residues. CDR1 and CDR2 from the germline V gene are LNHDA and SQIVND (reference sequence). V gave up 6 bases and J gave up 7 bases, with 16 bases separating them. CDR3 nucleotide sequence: TGTGCCAGTAGCCGGCTGGAGGCGGGAGAGCAGTACTTC. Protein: CASSRLEAGEQYF.

The CDR3 region has the DNA TGTGCCAGTAGCCCCGGGACAGGGTGGGGAGAGACCCAGTACTTC. This encodes CASSPGTGWGETQYF. This sequence joins TRBV19 and TRBJ2-5, with 9 bases aligning to TRBD1. V lost 6 bases to trimming and J lost 4 bases; unmatched junction nucleotides: 9. The CDR3 covers 15 residues. Germline CDR1 is LNHDA and CDR2 is SQIVND (reference sequence).

The CDR3 sequence: CASSPRQGAVRKNIQYF. The CDR3 region has the DNA TGTGCCAGCAGCCCCAGACAGGGGGCCGTGAGAAAAAACATTCAGTACTTC. The V call is TRBV13, the J call TRBJ2-4; 10 bases agree with TRBD1. The junction had 11 bases not matched to a gene; V was cut back by 5 bases and J by 4 bases. This CDR3 comprises 17 residues. Germline CDR1 and CDR2: PRHDT and FYEKMQ (reference sequence).

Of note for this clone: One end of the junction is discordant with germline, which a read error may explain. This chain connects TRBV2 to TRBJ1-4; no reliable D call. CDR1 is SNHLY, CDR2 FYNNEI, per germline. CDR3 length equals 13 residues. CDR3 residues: CASREVGREKLFF. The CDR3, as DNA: TGTGCCAGCAGGGAAGTCGGGAGGGAAAAACTGTTTTTT. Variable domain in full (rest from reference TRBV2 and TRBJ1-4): EPEVTQTPSHQVTQMGQEVILRCVPISNHLYFYWYRQILGQKVEFLVSFYNNEISEKSEIFDDQFSVERPDGSNFTLKIRSTKLEDSAMYFCASREVGREKLFFGSGTQLSVL.

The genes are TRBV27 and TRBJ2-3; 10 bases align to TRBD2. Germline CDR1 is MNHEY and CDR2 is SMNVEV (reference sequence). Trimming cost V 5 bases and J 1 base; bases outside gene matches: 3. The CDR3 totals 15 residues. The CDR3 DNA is TGTGCCAGCAGTCTAGCGGGGGCGCGCACAGATACGCAGTATTTT. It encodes CASSLAGARTDTQYF.

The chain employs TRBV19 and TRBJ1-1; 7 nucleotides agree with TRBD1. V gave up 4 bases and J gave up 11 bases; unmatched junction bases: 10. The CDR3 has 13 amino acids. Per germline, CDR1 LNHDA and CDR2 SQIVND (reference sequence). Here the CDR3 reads CASSTPTQGEAFF. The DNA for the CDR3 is TGTGCCAGTAGTACCCCTACGCAGGGGGAGGCTTTCTTT. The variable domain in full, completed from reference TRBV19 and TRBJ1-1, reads DGGITQSPKYLFRKEGQNVTLSCEQNLNHDAMYWYRQDPGQGLRLIYYSQIVNDFQKGDIAEGYSVSREKKESFPLTVTSAQKNPTAFYLCASSTPTQGEAFFGQGTRLTVV.

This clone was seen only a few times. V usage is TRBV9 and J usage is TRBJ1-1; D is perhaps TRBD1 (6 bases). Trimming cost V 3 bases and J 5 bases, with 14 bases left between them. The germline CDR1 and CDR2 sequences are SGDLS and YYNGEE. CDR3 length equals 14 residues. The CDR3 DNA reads TGTGCCAGCAGCGCAACAGGGTGGGGGACTGAAGCTTTCTTT. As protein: CASSATGWGTEAFF.

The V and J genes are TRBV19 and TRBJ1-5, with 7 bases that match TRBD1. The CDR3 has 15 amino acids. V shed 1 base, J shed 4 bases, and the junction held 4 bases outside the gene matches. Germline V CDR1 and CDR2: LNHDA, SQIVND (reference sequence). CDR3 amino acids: CASSIASDRNQPQHF. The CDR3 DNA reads TGTGCCAGTAGTATAGCTTCGGACAGGAATCAGCCCCAGCATTTT.

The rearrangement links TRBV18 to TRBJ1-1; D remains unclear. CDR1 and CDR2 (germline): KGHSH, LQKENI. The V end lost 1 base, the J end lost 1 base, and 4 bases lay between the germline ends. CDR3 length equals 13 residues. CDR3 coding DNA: TGTGCCAGCTCACCACTCGGGAACACTGAAGCTTTCTTT. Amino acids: CASSPLGNTEAFF.

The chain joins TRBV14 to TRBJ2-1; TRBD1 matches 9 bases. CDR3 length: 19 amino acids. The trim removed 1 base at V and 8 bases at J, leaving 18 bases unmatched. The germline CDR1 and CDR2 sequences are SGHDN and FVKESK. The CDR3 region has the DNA TGTGCCAGCAGCCAAGGGGACAGGAAGTGGACAGGGGTTCGGGATGAGCAGTTCTTC. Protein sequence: CASSQGDRKWTGVRDEQFF. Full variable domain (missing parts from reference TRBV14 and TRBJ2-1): EAGVTQFPSHSVIEKGQTVTLRCDPISGHDNLYWYRRVMGKEIKFLLHFVKESKQDESGMPNNRFLAERTGGTYSTLKVQPAELEDSGVYFCASSQGDRKWTGVRDEQFFGPGTRLTVL.